These 15 T cell receptor beta chains originate from one sample sequenced in a study of CD8 T cells in Susac syndrome. An input of 0.5 to 1 ug of RNA was subjected to reverse transcription using random hexamers. Using its own MiXCR run on the immunoSEQ multiplex PCR reads, TCRdb lists one record per CDR3 protein. This sample yields some 400,000 distinct CDR3 sequences, of which more than 70% are seen a single time; around 0.12% belongs to the top ten. The specimen was CD8+ T cells from PBMCs. The receptors come from a human donor with multiple sclerosis.

V gene TRBV11-2 combines with J gene TRBJ2-7; TRBD1 matches 7 bases. The ends lost 0 bases at V and 5 bases at J; junction bases unmatched: 10. CDR1 and CDR2 (germline): SGHAT, FQNNGV. This CDR3 has 16 residues. The CDR3 loop reads CASSLERDRANHEQYF. For the CDR3, the DNA is TGTGCCAGCAGCTTAGAAAGAGACAGGGCTAACCACGAGCAGTACTTC.

The rearrangement joins TRBV27 to TRBJ1-5; perhaps TRBD1 as D (6 bases). Germline assignment: CDR1 MNHEY and CDR2 SMNVEV (reference sequence). V shed 6 bases and J shed 5 bases, with 20 bases lying between them. The CDR3 totals 16 residues. DNA of the CDR3: TGTGCCAGCAGCGATCTTTACGGGAACAGGGATCAGCCCCAGCATTTT. As protein: CASSDLYGNRDQPQHF.

J is TRBJ2-7 and V is TRBV7-6; the D is unclear. Germline loops: CDR1 SGHVS, CDR2 FNYEAQ. The CDR3 is 14 amino acids. V was cut by 4 bases and J by 3 bases, with 13 bases left in between. CDR3 in amino acids: CASSSDPGHYEQYF. CDR3 bases: TGTGCCAGCAGCTCAGACCCCGGTCACTACGAGCAGTACTTC.

V and J are TRBV27 and TRBJ1-1; D is unclear. Germline values: CDR1 MNHEY, CDR2 SMNVEV (reference sequence). Trimming pared 2 bases from V and 3 bases from J, leaving 19 bases between. The CDR3 sequence is 17 residues long. The CDR3 DNA follows: TGTGCCAGCAGTTTAAACCCTTACAGCGAGCTGGACACTGAAGCTTTCTTT. It specifies CASSLNPYSELDTEAFF.

The J gene is TRBJ1-1, the V gene TRBV28; D is possibly TRBD1 (5 bases). The V gene lost 5 bases and the J gene lost 0 bases, with 13 bases spanning the gap. CDR3 length equals 15 residues. The V gene's germline CDR1 is MDHEN and CDR2 SYDVKM. The CDR3 DNA reads as TGTGCCAGCAGTCCCCCGACAGAATTGAACACTGAAGCTTTCTTT. Protein: CASSPPTELNTEAFF.

The chain couples TRBV29-1 to TRBJ2-7; tentative D call: TRBD1 (6 bases). Germline V CDR1 and CDR2: SQVTM, ANQGSEA. V lost 4 bases and J lost 2, with 9 bases in between. The CDR3 consists of 12 residues. DNA for the CDR3: TGCAGCGTTGGTGAGGGGGCCTACGAGCAGTACTTC. Translated: CSVGEGAYEQYF.

The chain carries TRBV30 and TRBJ2-1, with TRBD1 matching 8 bases. The ends lost 4 bases at V and 3 bases at J; junction bases unmatched: 5. The germline CDR1 and CDR2 sequences are GTSNPN and SVGIG (reference sequence). The CDR3 sequence is 14 residues long. The CDR3, as DNA: TGTGCCTGGACCTTAGGGACAGGCTACAATGAGCAGTTCTTC. Protein product: CAWTLGTGYNEQFF.

The chain is built from TRBV5-4 and TRBJ1-1; 7 bases agree with TRBD1. The germline V gene encodes CDR1 SGHNT and CDR2 YYREEE (reference sequence). The CDR3 covers 14 residues. V dropped 3 bases and J dropped 4; count of bases not matched to a gene: 6. CDR3 amino acids: CASSSTGAGTEAFF. The CDR3 DNA reads TGTGCCAGCAGCTCTACAGGGGCAGGCACTGAAGCTTTCTTT.

The chain recombines TRBV6-4 with TRBJ2-1; a weak D match, TRBD2 (6 bases). The CDR3 has 11 residues. Trimming removed 5 bases from V and 9 bases from J, with 8 bases in between. The V gene's germline CDR1 is MRHNA and CDR2 SNTAGT. CDR3 sequence reads: CASSRGSEQFF. CDR3 bases: TGTGCCAGCAGTCGGGGGAGTGAGCAGTTCTTC.

V gene TRBV6-1 combines with J gene TRBJ1-1; D gene unclear. CDR1 is MNHNS, CDR2 SASEGT, per germline. The CDR3 sequence is 12 residues long. The V gene lost 6 bases and the J gene lost 1 base, with 6 bases spanning the gap. CDR3 sequence (DNA): TGTGCCAGCAGAGGCACGAACACTGAAGCTTTCTTT. This translates into CASRGTNTEAFF.

The genes are TRBV29-1 and TRBJ2-7; D remains ambiguous. The ends were cut back, 4 bases at V and 6 bases at J, with 13 bases in the middle. CDR3 length: 12 residues. Looked up from germline, CDR1 is SQVTM and CDR2 is ANQGSEA. The DNA for the CDR3 is TGCAGCGTTGTCACGGGCCCTAGCGAGCAGTACTTC. It specifies CSVVTGPSEQYF.

V gene TRBV7-9 combines with J gene TRBJ2-1, with 9 nucleotides matching TRBD1. The CDR3 covers 15 residues. The germline V gene encodes CDR1 SEHNR and CDR2 FQNEAQ (reference sequence). The V gene end was trimmed by 5 bases and the J gene end by 5 bases; junction bases not matched to a gene: 7. This CDR3 is CASSEDRGIHNEQFF. The CDR3 DNA reads as TGTGCCAGCAGCGAGGACAGGGGAATTCACAATGAGCAGTTCTTC.

V and J are TRBV9 and TRBJ2-3, with 8 bases lining up with TRBD2. Germline loops: CDR1 SGDLS, CDR2 YYNGEE. With 4 bases clipped from V and 6 bases from J, the junction kept 7 bases outside the gene matches. The CDR3 is made up of 14 amino acids. Here the CDR3 DNA reads TGTGCCAGCAGCAAAAGCGGGAGCTTTGATACGCAGTATTTT. This gives the protein CASSKSGSFDTQYF.

The chain links TRBV6-1 to TRBJ2-7; D is possibly TRBD2 (5 bases). The V gene's germline CDR1 is MNHNS and CDR2 SASEGT. CDR3 length: 18 residues. Trimming removed 7 bases from V and 1 base from J, with 26 bases in between. The CDR3 bases are TGTGCCAGCAACACTCTGGGGTTCACCCTAGGAGGATCCTACGAGCAGTACTTC. Residues: CASNTLGFTLGGSYEQYF.

This rearrangement joins TRBV28 to TRBJ2-7; 12 nucleotides match TRBD2. This CDR3 is 15 amino acids long. The V gene end was trimmed by 5 bases and the J gene end by 4 bases; junction bases not matched to a gene: 6. Per germline, CDR1 MDHEN and CDR2 SYDVKM. The DNA for the CDR3 is TGTGCCAGCAGTCCGACTAGCGGGAGTCAGTACGAGCAGTACTTC. Amino acids: CASSPTSGSQYEQYF.